This is a list of T cell receptor beta chains from one sample in a study of CD8 T cells in Susac syndrome. MiXCR, applied by TCRdb to the immunoSEQ multiplex PCR reads, yields one record per CDR3 protein. The sample carries about 160,000 distinct CDR3 sequences, approximately 93% recorded once. Input material: CD4+ T cells from PBMCs. The receptors derive from a human donor with multiple sclerosis. Both conserved end residues are part of each CDR3.

V gene: TRBV15; CDR3 protein: CATRESGDTQYF
V gene: TRBV11-2; CDR3 protein: CASSSPGQGAEEQYF
V gene: TRBV29-1; CDR3 protein: CSAAGGGRGATNEKLFF
V gene: TRBV3-1; CDR3 protein: CASSQRAGGPFYEQYF
V gene: TRBV27; CDR3 protein: CATRQGGHTGELFF
V gene: TRBV2; CDR3 protein: CASSGAGPGANVLTF
V gene: TRBV3-1; CDR3 protein: CASSQPRSGGMSYEQYF
V gene: TRBV20-1; CDR3 protein: CSASPLSGSSYEQYF
V gene: TRBV4-2; CDR3 protein: CASSRRLAGEETQYF
V gene: TRBV6-5; CDR3 protein: CATLDRDRDGQYF
V gene: TRBV29-1; CDR3 protein: CSVLESTDTQYF
V gene: TRBV20-1; CDR3 protein: CSARERETGFF
V gene: TRBV10-3; CDR3 protein: CAIGLAGGQYNEQFF
V gene: TRBV30; CDR3 protein: CAWDNLASDGTQYF
V gene: TRBV5-1; CDR3 protein: CASSLGTGLSSYNEQFF
V gene: TRBV5-1; CDR3 protein: CASSEGTGGYEQFF
V gene: TRBV24-1; CDR3 protein: CATSDPTSGRDNEQFF
V gene: TRBV10-2; CDR3 protein: CASSEWTSGRDNEQYF
V gene: TRBV27; CDR3 protein: CASMAAFNSPLHF
V gene: TRBV7-2; CDR3 protein: CASSLAVAGANVLTF
V gene: TRBV19; CDR3 protein: CASFPGGSWPSYGYTF
V gene: TRBV12-3/TRBV12-4; CDR3 protein: CASRPYSGYGYTF
V gene: TRBV5-6; CDR3 protein: CASSSQSGSREQFF
V gene: TRBV4-1; CDR3 protein: CASSQQWQETQYF
V gene: TRBV4-1; CDR3 protein: CASSQAKGIDEQYF
V gene: TRBV24-1; CDR3 protein: CATSDSSGLAASYEQYF
V gene: TRBV18; CDR3 protein: CASSPLAAGGSYEQYF
V gene: TRBV3-1; CDR3 protein: CASSQAGTGEFF
V gene: TRBV6-4; CDR3 protein: CASSFKGGSYNEQFF
V gene: TRBV27; CDR3 protein: CATVNRDSGTEAFF
V gene: TRBV20-1; CDR3 protein: CSARETKVYF
V gene: TRBV2; CDR3 protein: CASSETRGGGVTEAFF
V gene: TRBV28; CDR3 protein: CASSLDLYNEQFF
V gene: TRBV5-4; CDR3 protein: CASSLGLAGRYQETQYF
V gene: TRBV4-3; CDR3 protein: CASSQDRTWANVLTF
V gene: TRBV28; CDR3 protein: CASSSPGQGAAYEQYF
V gene: TRBV29-1; CDR3 protein: CSAGTGSIYEQYF